Listed here are 8 T cell receptor beta chains from one sample, sequenced in a study of blood T cell repertoires in COVID-19. The assay was immunoSEQ multiplex PCR, and TCRdb's table has in-frame clones only and misses some. The sample lists 200,000 to 250,000 clones; 70% to 90% were seen once. Material: peripheral blood. The receptors originated from a man between 50 and 59 years old with acute or convalescent COVID-19.

This clone came up once. The chain joins TRBV5-1 to TRBJ2-2; weak D call: TRBD1 (5 bases). CDR1 SGHRS and CDR2 YFSETQ come from the germline V gene. This CDR3 has 16 amino acids. The V gene lost 4 bases and the J gene lost 7 bases, with 20 bases spanning the gap. The CDR3 protein is CASSPRAPRAGGELFF. CDR3 DNA: TGCGCCAGCAGCCCCAGGGCCCCCAGGGCCGGCGGGGAGCTGTTTTTT.

The chain recombines TRBV2 with TRBJ1-1; TRBD1 matches 7 bases. Germline CDR1 reads SNHLY; CDR2 reads FYNNEI. This CDR3 is built from 14 residues. V lost 6 bases, J lost 1 base, and 5 bases stayed unmatched. CDR3 DNA: TGTGCCAGCAGAAGGGGACAGTGGAACACTGAAGCTTTCTTT. It encodes CASRRGQWNTEAFF.

V and J are TRBV6-2 or TRBV6-3 and TRBJ2-1; perhaps TRBD2 as D (5 bases). The V end lost 0 bases, the J end lost 6 bases, and 12 bases lay between the germline ends. Germline V CDR1 and CDR2: MNHEY, SVGEGT. The CDR3 is 15 residues long. The CDR3 reads CASSYSTGERNEQFF. The DNA for the CDR3 is TGTGCCAGCAGTTACTCGACTGGGGAGCGCAATGAGCAGTTCTTC.

As concerns this clone: Distinct nucleotide sequences in the sample also encode this CDR3. The chain joins TRBV6-5 to TRBJ1-4; D call uncertain. Between the trimmed V and J ends, which lost 5 bases and 3 bases, there was a span of 10 bases. Germline V gene data show CDR1 as MNHEY and CDR2 as SVGAGI. The CDR3 covers 14 residues. The CDR3 region is CASSPSRANEKLFF. The DNA for the CDR3 is TGTGCCAGCAGTCCCTCGAGGGCTAATGAAAAACTGTTTTTT.

For the CDR3, the DNA is TGCGCCAGCAGGGCTCCGCTTGGGGGCAGGCGGTTGGAGACCCAGTACTTC. It specifies CASRAPLGGRRLETQYF. The rearrangement links TRBV10-2 to TRBJ2-5, with D tentatively TRBD1 (6 bases). V lost 6 bases and J lost 5, with 25 bases in between. The CDR3 extends over 17 amino acids. The germline CDR1 and CDR2 sequences are WSHSY and SAAADI.

V gene TRBV19 combines with J gene TRBJ1-2; unclear D gene. Germline values: CDR1 LNHDA, CDR2 SQIVND (reference sequence). Deletions cut 3 bases from V and 0 bases from J, with 11 bases between. CDR3 size: 15 residues. CDR3 residues: CASSMLYGANYGYTF. The CDR3 coding sequence is TGTGCCAGTAGTATGCTCTACGGTGCTAACTATGGCTACACCTTC.

The chain links TRBV6-5 to TRBJ1-6; D is unresolved. V was pared by 2 bases and J by 9 bases, with 11 bases between. CDR3 length equals 14 residues. Per germline, CDR1 MNHEY and CDR2 SVGAGI. The CDR3 nucleotides are TGTGCCAGCAGTTACGCCAGGTTCGGTTCACCCCTCCACTTT. Encoded protein: CASSYARFGSPLHF.

The chain has TRBV12-3 or TRBV12-4 and TRBJ1-1, with 8 nucleotides matching TRBD1. This CDR3 spans 13 amino acids. J lost 5 bases, V lost 7 bases, and 6 bases had no gene match. CDR3 region: CASNLQGGTEAFF. The CDR3 DNA is TGTGCCAGCAACCTACAGGGGGGGACTGAAGCTTTCTTT.